This is a list of T cell receptor beta chains from one sample in a study of T cell repertoires in cytomegalovirus infection. TCRdb analysed the reads with MiXCR anew, one entry per CDR3 protein. Among roughly 160,000 distinct CDR3 sequences listed, roughly 22% were seen once. These receptors' targets are unknown. The input for sequencing was CD8+ T cells from cultured PBMCs, taken from culture after CMV antigen stimulation. These receptors originate from a human donor in good health (CMV status not recorded). Some clones in this sample may be carry-over from other donors' samples. CDR3s include the opening cysteine and the closing phenylalanine or tryptophan. Fields, in order: D gene, clone size, V gene, J gene, CDR3 DNA, CDR3 protein. A D gene is named only where the DNA matches it firmly. Size is omitted from some rows. Given values are once, few, many or a class for expanded clones.

>NA|few|TRBV6-1|TRBJ2-5
TGTGCCAGCCCACCAGACATTTTAAGATGGGAGACCCAGTACTTC
CASPPDILRWETQYF
>NA|NA|TRBV6-2/TRBV6-3|TRBJ1-1
TGTGCCAGCAGTTACTCGCCTCCGGAGTTGAACACTGAAGCTTTCTTT
CASSYSPPELNTEAFF
>NA|few|TRBV7-9|TRBJ1-5
TGTGCCAGCAACAGCTTAGAAGAAGTCAATCAGCCCCAGCATTTT
CASNSLEEVNQPQHF
>NA|few|TRBV5-1|TRBJ1-5
TGCGCCAGCAGCTTCCCGGGGACCAGCAATCAGCCCCAGCATTTT
CASSFPGTSNQPQHF
>NA|NA|TRBV7-6|TRBJ2-3
TGTGCCAGCAGCTTAGTATTCACAGATACGCAGTATTTT
CASSLVFTDTQYF
>TRBD2|few|TRBV4-3|TRBJ2-2
TGCGCCAGCCGAAGCGGGACGAACACCGGGGAGCTGTTTTTT
CASRSGTNTGELFF
>NA|NA|TRBV7-9|TRBJ2-1
TGTGCCAGCAGCTTAGAGGGGACGGGTAATGAGCAGTTCTTC
CASSLEGTGNEQFF
>TRBD2|NA|TRBV6-2/TRBV6-3|TRBJ2-4
TGTGCCAGCAGTTATGGACCGGGAGGGAACATTCAGTACTTC
CASSYGPGGNIQYF
>NA|NA|TRBV12-3/TRBV12-4|TRBJ1-1
TGTGCCAGCACCCCACGGGGCAGGTTGAACACTGAAGCTTTCTTT
CASTPRGRLNTEAFF
>NA|NA|TRBV6-2/TRBV6-3|TRBJ2-1
TGTGCCAGCAGTACCCCTGAGGGGCGCGGCAATGAGCAGTTCTTC
CASSTPEGRGNEQFF
>TRBD1|NA|TRBV7-2|TRBJ1-1
TGTGCCATCAGCTTAGCGAACAGGGGTGAAGCTTTCTTT
CAISLANRGEAFF
>TRBD2|few|TRBV7-9|TRBJ2-7
TGTGCCAGCAGCTTAGCAACTAGCGGGGCCTCCTACGAGCAGTACTTC
CASSLATSGASYEQYF
>TRBD1|few|TRBV7-6|TRBJ1-1
TGTGCCAGCAGCGCTAATCCAGGGGGAAGGAACACTGAAGCTTTCTTT
CASSANPGGRNTEAFF
>NA|few|TRBV4-1|TRBJ1-5
TGCGCCAGCAGCCAAGATCGGGTGGGGGGATCCAATCAGCCCCAGCATTTT
CASSQDRVGGSNQPQHF
>NA|NA|TRBV7-2|TRBJ2-7
TGTGCCAGCAGTCTGACCTCAGGGGAATGGGACTACGAGCAGTACTTC
CASSLTSGEWDYEQYF
>NA|few|TRBV7-2|TRBJ2-1
TGTGCCAGCAGCTTAGGTTGGGGTATGGTCAATGAGCAGTTCTTC
CASSLGWGMVNEQFF
>NA|few|TRBV28|TRBJ2-7
TGTGCCAGCATCCCCCTTCTAGGCGGTGACGAGCAGTACTTC
CASIPLLGGDEQYF
>NA|NA|TRBV12-3/TRBV12-4|TRBJ1-2
TGTGCCAGCAGTTACCCGAACTATGGCTACACCTTC
CASSYPNYGYTF
>NA|few|TRBV10-3|TRBJ1-1
TGTGCCATCAGTCACCCCGAGACGGGGGAAGCTTTCTTT
CAISHPETGEAFF
>NA|few|TRBV7-9|TRBJ1-2
TGTGCCAGCAGCCGCTCCGCCGGGACGGAGAAATATGGCTACACCTTC
CASSRSAGTEKYGYTF
>TRBD1|NA|TRBV29-1|TRBJ1-2
TGCAGCGTTGAATGGGACAGGTACTATGGCTACACCTTC
CSVEWDRYYGYTF
>NA|NA|TRBV30|TRBJ2-4
TGTGCCTGGAGTGTGACTACCAACATTCAGTACTTC
CAWSVTTNIQYF
>NA|few|TRBV4-1|TRBJ1-3
TGCGCCAGCAGCCAAGGAATAATTCAGGGCTCTGGAAACACCATATATTTT
CASSQGIIQGSGNTIYF
>NA|NA|TRBV7-2|TRBJ2-7
TGTGCCAGCAGCTGGTTAGCTAGCTCCTACGAGCAGTACTTC
CASSWLASSYEQYF
>NA|few|TRBV7-2|TRBJ1-2
TGTGCCAGCAGCTTAGAGGTGCTCAACTATGGCTACACCTTC
CASSLEVLNYGYTF
>TRBD2|NA|TRBV7-6|TRBJ2-3
TGTGCCAGCAGCAAAGCGGGGGGCTCAGATACGCAGTATTTT
CASSKAGGSDTQYF
>NA|few|TRBV4-1|TRBJ1-2
TGCGCCAGCAGCCAAGGGGAGGGAGGTGGCTACACCTTC
CASSQGEGGGYTF
>NA|NA|TRBV7-8|TRBJ2-3
TGTGCCAGCAGCTTAGAGGACCCTGGGACAGATACGCAGTATTTT
CASSLEDPGTDTQYF
>NA|NA|TRBV7-3|TRBJ2-7
TGTGCCAGCAGCTTATTCAGGGGCTACGAGCAGTACTTC
CASSLFRGYEQYF
>NA|NA|TRBV19|TRBJ1-2
TGTGCCAGTAGTCCACGGACGGTCCGAGGGGGCTACACCTTC
CASSPRTVRGGYTF
>TRBD1|NA|TRBV11-2|TRBJ1-2
TGTGCCAGCAGCTTAGACCGCCGACAGGGATACTATGGCTACACCTTC
CASSLDRRQGYYGYTF
>TRBD1|few|TRBV28|TRBJ1-1
TGTGCCAGCAGTTCCGAGGACAGGCCCTACACTGAAGCTTTCTTT
CASSSEDRPYTEAFF
>NA|NA|TRBV19|TRBJ1-1
TGTGCCAGTAGTATAGTCAGCCAGAACACTGAAGCTTTCTTT
CASSIVSQNTEAFF
>NA|NA|TRBV6-2/TRBV6-3|TRBJ2-7
TGTGCCAGCAGTTTAGATTGGGGGAGAGAGACCTACGAGCAGTACTTC
CASSLDWGRETYEQYF
>TRBD2|once|TRBV15|TRBJ2-3
TGTGCCACCAGCAGAGAAAGCGGGGGGGGAAATACGCAGTATTTT
CATSRESGGGNTQYF
>NA|NA|TRBV6-2/TRBV6-3|TRBJ2-1
TGTGCCAGCAATGGAAGGGGGGACAATGAGCAGTTCTTC
CASNGRGDNEQFF
>NA|medium-sized|TRBV4-3|TRBJ2-1
TGCGCCAGCAGCCCCAATTGGGGGACTGGGAATGAGCAGTTCTTC
CASSPNWGTGNEQFF
>NA|few|TRBV7-6|TRBJ2-1
TGTGCCAGCAGCCAGATACTAAATGAGCAGTTCTTC
CASSQILNEQFF
>TRBD1|NA|TRBV6-1|TRBJ1-2
TGTGCCAGCAGCGGCTTTATCCGGGACAGGGGAGGCTACACCTTC
CASSGFIRDRGGYTF
>TRBD1|NA|TRBV19|TRBJ1-2
TGTGCCAGCCACCCCGGGACAGGGGGCGCTGGCTACACCTTC
CASHPGTGGAGYTF
>TRBD2|few|TRBV6-2/TRBV6-3|TRBJ2-5
TGTGCCAGCAGACACGCTAGCGGGGGCCTCCGAGAGACCCAGTACTTC
CASRHASGGLRETQYF
>TRBD1|few|TRBV12-3/TRBV12-4|TRBJ2-2
TGTGCCAGCAGTCAGGGGGCCACCGGGGAGCTGTTTTTT
CASSQGATGELFF